Below are 7 T cell receptor beta chains sequenced from a single sample in a study of T and B cells in COVID-19 patients. TRB was amplified from around 250-500 ng of blood genomic DNA. Multiplex PCR with BIOMED2 TRB-A/B primer pools amplified TRB rearrangements. TCRdb redid the calling of the multiplex PCR reads with MiXCR, one entry per CDR3 protein. The data contain under 4,500 distinct CDR3 sequences, approximately 20% of them singletons. The sequenced sample was blood. Receptors were obtained from a human donor with active COVID-19.

This clonotype rates as medium-sized. The rearrangement uses TRBV6-5 and TRBJ2-1; D is possibly TRBD1 (6 bases). Germline loops: CDR1 MNHEY, CDR2 SVGAGI. There are 14 residues in the CDR3. Trimming pared 7 bases from V and 5 bases from J, leaving 15 bases between. CDR3 sequence (DNA): TGTGCCAGCAATATTGGACAGTATCACAATGAGCAGTTCTTC. It encodes CASNIGQYHNEQFF.

The rearrangement uses TRBV20-1 and TRBJ1-4; D is unclear. Trimming stripped 1 base from V and 6 bases from J, with 9 bases between. The V gene's germline CDR1 is DFQATT and CDR2 SNEGSKA (reference sequence). The CDR3 spans 13 residues. CDR3 nucleotide sequence: TGCAGTGCTAGAGTGAGGGTCCATGAAAAACTGTTTTTT. It codes for CSARVRVHEKLFF.

The chain recombines TRBV7-2 with TRBJ1-4; tentative D call: TRBD1 (6 bases). The CDR3 contains 15 residues. CDR1 is SGHTA and CDR2 is FQGNSA in the germline V gene. Trimming removed 5 bases from V and 0 bases from J, with 10 bases in between. CDR3 sequence: CASSIRTATNEKLFF. The CDR3 bases are TGTGCCAGCAGCATAAGGACAGCAACTAATGAAAAACTGTTTTTT.

This chain joins TRBV24-1 and TRBJ2-1; 11 nucleotides align to TRBD2. Germline V gene data show CDR1 as KGHDR and CDR2 as SFDVKD. The CDR3 extends over 18 amino acids. With V trimmed by 4 bases and J by 0 bases, 7 bases remained unmatched. The CDR3 DNA is TGTGCCACCAGTGACACTAGCGGGAGTTTCAGCTCCTACAATGAGCAGTTCTTC. This encodes CATSDTSGSFSSYNEQFF.

The chain is built from TRBV5-1 and TRBJ2-7; D tentatively reads TRBD1 or TRBD2 (6 bases each). The CDR3 totals 14 residues. V lost 3 bases and J 3 bases, leaving 13 bases between the germline ends. Germline V gives CDR1 SGHRS, CDR2 YFSETQ. The CDR3: CASSSGAGIYEQYF. The CDR3 DNA is TGCGCCAGCAGCTCGGGGGCAGGCATCTACGAGCAGTACTTC.

The chain combines TRBV6-4 with TRBJ1-1; D is perhaps TRBD1 (5 bases). The CDR3 spans 15 residues. The germline V and J ends were trimmed by 6 bases and 1 base, with 15 bases remaining between them. Germline V gene lookup returns CDR1 MRHNA and CDR2 SNTAGT. This CDR3 reads CASSPMGTGNTEAFF. Written as DNA, the CDR3 is TGTGCCAGCAGCCCCATGGGGACGGGGAACACTGAAGCTTTCTTT.

Within the sample, this clonotype is medium-sized. The rearrangement uses TRBV6-5 and TRBJ2-1; 11 bases agree with TRBD2. Germline trimming cut 7 bases from V and 4 bases from J; bases unmatched to any gene: 6. The CDR3 is made up of 15 amino acids. Germline CDR1 and CDR2: MNHEY and SVGAGI. The CDR3 DNA reads TGTGCCAGCAACCCTACTAGCGGGGGTTACAATGAGCAGTTCTTC. Its protein is CASNPTSGGYNEQFF.